The 30 T cell receptor beta chains below all came from one sample that was sequenced in a study of cytomegalovirus exposure and HLA in healthy donors. 60 Vbeta and 13 Jbeta primers were used in PCR. Profiled with immunoSEQ multiplex PCR; TCRdb holds only in-frame clones, not every one. The sample lists some 130,000 clones; approximately 68% were seen once. The source material was PBMCs. These receptors originate from a man aged 25-45 years in good health and CMV-seropositive.

The V and J genes are TRBV10-1 and TRBJ2-7; a possible D gene is TRBD2 (6 bases). The CDR3 sequence is 13 residues long. V was trimmed by 9 bases and J by 0 bases, leaving 12 bases between them. Per the germline V gene, CDR1 is WNHNN and CDR2 is SYGVQD (reference sequence). For the CDR3, the DNA is TGCGCCAGTGACGGGAGAAGCTCCTACGAGCAGTACTTC. Its translation is CASDGRSSYEQYF.

The J gene is TRBJ2-7, the V gene TRBV5-1; 7 positions agree with TRBD1. The CDR3 sequence is 14 residues long. Trimming took 0 bases from V and 6 from J; bases not matched to a gene: 6. Germline-derived CDR1 and CDR2 are SGHRS and YFSETQ. The CDR3 nucleotides are TGCGCCAGCAGCTTGGAGGGGACAGTGCGCGAGCAGTACTTC. Translation gives CASSLEGTVREQYF.

The chain joins TRBV2 to TRBJ2-7, with 9 bases aligning to TRBD1. Trimming removed 7 bases from V and 1 base from J; junction bases left unmatched: 5. The germline CDR1 and CDR2 sequences are SNHLY and FYNNEI. The CDR3 runs to 14 residues. CDR3 nucleotide sequence: TGTGCCAGCATCCCCGGGACAGGGTCCTACGAGCAGTACTTC. Amino acid sequence: CASIPGTGSYEQYF.

For this clone: Compared with germline, one end of the junction differs, possibly owing to a read error. The chain is built from TRBV2 and TRBJ1-1; 7 positions agree with TRBD1. The V gene's germline CDR1 is SNHLY and CDR2 FYNNEI. This CDR3 spans 14 amino acids. DNA for the CDR3: TGTGCCAGCACTACCGGGACAGAGAACATTGAAGCTTTCTTT. Translation gives CASTTGTENIEAFF.

The rearrangement uses TRBV6-6 and TRBJ2-7; 10 bases are shared with TRBD2. Germline CDR1 is MNHNY and CDR2 is SVGAGI (reference sequence). The V gene end was trimmed by 2 bases and the J gene end by 2 bases; junction bases not matched to a gene: 6. The CDR3 is made up of 16 amino acids. CDR3 bases: TGTGCCAGCAGTTACGACGGACTAGCGGCTACCTACGAGCAGTACTTC. It is translated as CASSYDGLAATYEQYF.

The rearrangement uses TRBV11-2 and TRBJ2-7; D gene unclear. This CDR3 region has 14 residues. V gave up 3 bases and J gave up 0 bases, with 9 bases separating them. CDR1 and CDR2 from the germline V gene are SGHAT and FQNNGV. In DNA form, the CDR3 reads TGTGCCAGCAGCTTTAAAGCCGTCTCCTACGAGCAGTACTTC. Residues: CASSFKAVSYEQYF.

This clone was seen a single time. The CDR3 DNA is TGTGCCAGCAGTTTTTTCGACAGGGACAATGAGCAGTTCTTC. As protein: CASSFFDRDNEQFF. The chain combines TRBV27 with TRBJ2-1; 7 nucleotides line up with TRBD1. From germline, CDR1 is MNHEY and CDR2 SMNVEV (reference sequence). Trimming removed 3 bases from V and 5 bases from J; junction bases left unmatched: 4. The CDR3 has 14 amino acids.

CDR3 DNA: TGTGCCAGCAGTGTAACGAACACCGGGGAGCTGTTTTTT. Protein sequence: CASSVTNTGELFF. The rearrangement links TRBV6-4 to TRBJ2-2; D is unresolved. The CDR3 contains 13 residues. The ends were cut back, 4 bases at V and 0 bases at J, with 3 bases in the middle. Germline values: CDR1 MRHNA, CDR2 SNTAGT.

The CDR3 reads CASSETGTSDSYNEQFF. CDR3 bases: TGTGCCAGCTCCGAGACCGGGACTAGCGACTCCTACAATGAGCAGTTCTTC. The V gene is TRBV25-1, the J gene TRBJ2-1; 10 bases map to TRBD2. The CDR3 is 17 amino acids. V was clipped by 8 bases and J by 0 bases; unmatched bases: 10. The V gene's germline CDR1 is MGHDK and CDR2 SYGVNS.

The rearrangement joins TRBV11-1 to TRBJ2-7; D perhaps matches TRBD2 (5 bases). Deletions cut 1 base from V and 1 base from J, with 17 bases between. This CDR3 contains 17 residues. Germline loops: CDR1 SGHAT, CDR2 FQDESV (reference sequence). CDR3 DNA: TGTGCCAGCAGCTTAGGGCATGGAGGTCTGGGATCCTACGAGCAGTACTTC. Its protein product is CASSLGHGGLGSYEQYF.

A word on this clone: Because the CDR3 is missing its conserved closing phenylalanine or tryptophan, this is likely a read error. The DNA is omitted, as the CDR3 cannot be located on it reliably, and the CDR3 follows TCRdb's listing. The chain employs TRBV11-3 and TRBJ2-2; TRBD1 was called by the table and not checked on the DNA. The CDR3 is 8 amino acids in total, end residues counted. Germline V lookup: CDR1 SGHNT, CDR2 YENEEA. CDR3: CASSPRDC.

This clone was seen just once. This chain connects TRBV13 to TRBJ2-3; 10 nucleotides line up with TRBD2. Germline lookup yields CDR1 PRHDT and CDR2 FYEKMQ (reference sequence). V gave up 10 bases and J gave up 4 bases; unmatched junction bases: 11. The CDR3 is 15 amino acids. The CDR3 DNA follows: TGTGCCACCTCGAGGGTAGCGGGAGGCCCAGATACGCAGTATTTT. It specifies CATSRVAGGPDTQYF.

The rearrangement links TRBV5-6 to TRBJ1-2; D is undetermined. This CDR3 is built from 12 residues. V was trimmed by 2 bases and J by 12 bases, leaving 14 bases between them. CDR1 is SGHDT and CDR2 is YYEEEE in the germline V gene. CDR3: CASSFSLGVDTF. In nucleotides, the CDR3 is TGTGCCAGCAGCTTCTCGCTGGGAGTGGACACCTTC.

This chain joins TRBV7-3 and TRBJ1-1, with a tentative D call TRBD1 (5 bases). The V gene's germline CDR1 is SGHTA and CDR2 FQGTGA. V was shortened by 4 bases and J by 1 base, with 13 bases between the two germline ends. This CDR3 has 15 residues. CDR3 protein: CASSSSDSRNTEAFF. The CDR3 DNA reads TGTGCCAGCAGCTCCTCCGACAGTCGGAACACTGAAGCTTTCTTT. The complete variable domain, with remaining parts taken from reference TRBV7-3 and TRBJ1-1, reads GAGVSQTPSNKVTEKGKYVELRCDPISGHTALYWYRQSLGQGPEFLIYFQGTGAADDSGLPNDRFFAVRPEGSVSTLKIQRTERGDSAVYLCASSSSDSRNTEAFFGQGTRLTVV.

The chain uses TRBV10-3 and TRBJ1-5; TRBD1 aligns across 11 bases. Germline trimming cut 5 bases from V and 6 bases from J; bases unmatched to any gene: 12. Germline V gene sequence: CDR1 ENHRY, CDR2 SYGVKD. The CDR3 length is 17 residues. CDR3 nucleotides: TGTGCCATCAGTTCGGGGACAGGGGGTTACGCGCTTCAGCCCCAGCATTTT. Residues: CAISSGTGGYALQPQHF.

The rearrangement joins TRBV19 to TRBJ2-7; maybe TRBD1 (5 bases). The CDR3 spans 14 residues. V was trimmed by 1 base and J by 0 bases, leaving 7 bases between them. Germline CDR1 reads LNHDA; CDR2 reads SQIVND (reference sequence). The CDR3: CASSIAQGSYEQYF. For the CDR3, the DNA is TGTGCCAGTAGTATAGCCCAGGGCTCCTACGAGCAGTACTTC.

This rearrangement joins TRBV9 to TRBJ1-2; 7 positions agree with TRBD1. This CDR3 comprises 14 residues. The J segment lost 4 bases and the V segment lost 1 base, leaving 4 bases of the junction unmatched. Germline V gene sequence: CDR1 SGDLS, CDR2 YYNGEE. CDR3 bases: TGTGCCAGCAGCGTATTAGGGACAGCCTATGGCTACACCTTC. Translation: CASSVLGTAYGYTF.

The genes are TRBV4-1 and TRBJ2-7, with 9 bases lining up with TRBD2. The V gene's germline CDR1 is MGHRA and CDR2 YSYEKL. The CDR3 contains 17 residues. V lost 4 bases to trimming and J lost 6 bases; unmatched junction nucleotides: 16. CDR3 bases: TGCGCCAGCAGCCTCACCTCCCGACTAGCGGATCGGCTCGAGCAGTACTTC. Its translation is CASSLTSRLADRLEQYF.

The V gene is TRBV28, the J gene TRBJ1-4, with a tentative D call TRBD1 (6 bases). The V gene's germline CDR1 is MDHEN and CDR2 SYDVKM. The V end lost 3 bases, the J end lost 3 bases, and 14 bases lay between the germline ends. The CDR3 loop spans 16 amino acids. CDR3 region: CASSFGQGPPNEKLFF. For the CDR3, the DNA is TGTGCCAGCAGTTTCGGTCAGGGGCCACCTAATGAAAAACTGTTTTTT.

The rearrangement links TRBV7-3 to TRBJ1-1; D call uncertain. CDR1 and CDR2 (germline): SGHTA, FQGTGA. The CDR3 runs 13 residues. Between the trimmed V and J ends, which lost 5 bases and 2 bases, there was a span of 9 bases. CDR3 region: CASSPQHNTEAFF. The CDR3 coding sequence is TGTGCCAGCAGCCCTCAACATAACACTGAAGCTTTCTTT.

This clone was counted only a few times. This chain links TRBV27 with TRBJ1-6; D is possibly TRBD1 (6 bases). Germline CDR1 and CDR2: MNHEY and SMNVEV (reference sequence). There are 15 residues in the CDR3. Deletions cut 5 bases from V and 6 bases from J, with 14 bases between. The CDR3 coding sequence is TGTGCCAGCAGTCTTACAGGGTATGGTAATTCACCCCTCCACTTT. Residues: CASSLTGYGNSPLHF.

The chain links TRBV9 to TRBJ1-2; TRBD1 is a possible D gene (6 bases). The CDR3 has 15 residues. Germline V CDR1 and CDR2: SGDLS, YYNGEE. V lost 0 bases, J lost 2 bases, and 11 bases lay in between. The DNA of the CDR3 is TGTGCCAGCAGCGTAGTGGGACAAGGAAACTATGGCTACACCTTC. This sequence encodes CASSVVGQGNYGYTF. Full variable domain (rest looked up from reference TRBV9 and TRBJ1-2): DSGVTQTPKHLITATGQRVTLRCSPRSGDLSVYWYQQSLDQGLQFLIQYYNGEERAKGNILERFSAQQFPDLHSELNLSSLELGDSALYFCASSVVGQGNYGYTFGSGTRLTVV.

This clone was observed a handful of times. The V gene is TRBV5-1, the J gene TRBJ2-2; 8 bases align to TRBD2. Trimming took 2 bases from V and 8 from J; bases not matched to a gene: 11. The CDR3 has 16 amino acids. Germline loops: CDR1 SGHRS, CDR2 YFSETQ. CDR3 coding DNA: TGCGCCAGCAGCTTAACCGGGACTAGTTCATATGGGGAGCTGTTTTTT. It is translated as CASSLTGTSSYGELFF.

The gene calls are TRBV5-1 and TRBJ1-1; D gene uncertain. V dropped 8 bases and J dropped 1 base, with 12 bases sitting between them. Germline lookup yields CDR1 SGHRS and CDR2 YFSETQ. CDR3 length: 13 residues. CDR3 DNA: TGCGCCAGTAGTCAGGTATCGAACACTGAAGCTTTCTTT. Its translation is CASSQVSNTEAFF.

There are a few counts of this clone. This rearrangement joins TRBV10-3 to TRBJ2-7, with a possible D match to TRBD2 (5 bases). Germline V gives CDR1 ENHRY, CDR2 SYGVKD. This CDR3 has 14 amino acids. The V gene lost 4 bases and the J gene lost 4 bases, with 14 bases spanning the gap. CDR3 nucleotides: TGTGCCATCAGTGTAGGGCTAGCCGGGTACGAGCAGTACTTC. Protein product: CAISVGLAGYEQYF.

The rearrangement joins TRBV7-9 to TRBJ1-1, with 9 bases identical to TRBD1. V gave up 4 bases and J gave up 1 base; unmatched junction bases: 4. Germline loops: CDR1 SEHNR, CDR2 FQNEAQ (reference sequence). This CDR3 has 15 residues. The CDR3 sequence is CASSSQDRGNTEAFF. Written as DNA, the CDR3 is TGTGCCAGCAGCTCACAGGACAGGGGGAACACTGAAGCTTTCTTT. The variable domain in full, with the rest retrieved from reference TRBV7-9 and TRBJ1-1, is DTGVSQNPRHKITKRGQNVTFRCDPISEHNRLYWYRQTLGQGPEFLTYFQNEAQLEKSRLLSDRFSAERPKGSFSTLEIQRTEQGDSAMYLCASSSQDRGNTEAFFGQGTRLTVV.

On this clone: At one boundary the junction diverges from the germline segment, which might be a read error. This sample includes further DNA sequences coding for the same CDR3. The J gene is TRBJ2-3, the V gene TRBV28; a possible D gene is TRBD1 (5 bases). The CDR3 loop spans 16 amino acids. CDR1 is MDHEN and CDR2 is SYDVKM in the germline V gene. The CDR3 spells CASSPQGRGSTDTQYF. The CDR3 DNA is TGTGCCAGCAGTCCCCAGGGAAGGGGCAGCACGGATACGCAGTATTTT.

The genes are TRBV11-3 and TRBJ1-2; D not certain. The CDR3 length is 14 residues. V was shortened by 4 bases and J by 6 bases, with 15 bases between the two germline ends. Germline CDR1 and CDR2: SGHNT and YENEEA. As DNA, the CDR3 is TGTGCCAGCAGCTGTAGACCCCCCGGGAATGGCTACACCTTC. It is translated as CASSCRPPGNGYTF.

The J gene is TRBJ2-7, the V gene TRBV18; D unresolved. The length of the CDR3 is 14 residues. CDR1 and CDR2 from the germline V gene are KGHSH and LQKENI. Trimming removed 2 bases from V and 2 bases from J, with 10 bases in between. CDR3 in amino acids: CASSPEARTYEQYF. As DNA, the CDR3 is TGTGCCAGCTCACCAGAAGCCCGCACCTACGAGCAGTACTTC.

The chain joins TRBV6-4 to TRBJ2-1; a weak D match, TRBD2 (6 bases). The CDR3 contains 14 residues. Trimming removed 4 bases from V and 3 bases from J, with 10 bases in between. The V gene's germline CDR1 is MRHNA and CDR2 SNTAGT. The CDR3 sequence: CASSAEGDYNEQFF. The CDR3 region has the DNA TGTGCCAGCAGTGCGGAGGGTGACTACAATGAGCAGTTCTTC.